These 25 T cell receptor beta chains were all obtained from the same sample, sequenced in a study of shared clonotypes between healthy human individuals. The protocol was immunoSEQ multiplex PCR, while the TCRdb copy is restricted to in-frame clones and leaves out a portion. The sample yields roughly 2,000,000 clones, roughly 93% seen once. Naive CD8 populations comprised CD45RO-negative cells positively selected for CCR7, excluding terminally differentiated effector memory CD45RA+ cells. Input material: naive CD8+ T cells from PBMCs. The origin of the receptors is a man between 18 and 29 years old in good health. Some clones in this sample may be carry-over from other donors' samples.

On this clone itself: Different DNA sequences within this sample yield the same CDR3. This chain links TRBV7-2 with TRBJ2-3; no clear D. Per germline, CDR1 SGHTA and CDR2 FQGNSA. V was shortened by 1 base and J by 1 base, with 0 bases between the two germline ends. CDR3 size: 12 residues. The CDR3 region is CASSLGTDTQYF. The CDR3 DNA is TGTGCCAGCAGCTTAGGCACAGATACGCAGTATTTT. Full variable domain (missing parts from reference TRBV7-2 and TRBJ2-3): GAGVSQSPSNKVTEKGKDVELRCDPISGHTALYWYRQSLGQGLEFLIYFQGNSAPDKSGLPSDRFSAERTGGSVSTLTIQRTQQEDSAVYLCASSLGTDTQYFGPGTRLTVL.

This clone was observed a handful of times. This chain joins TRBV7-6 and TRBJ2-2; D unresolved. The CDR3 has 14 residues. Germline V gene sequence: CDR1 SGHVS, CDR2 FNYEAQ. Trimming took off 4 bases at V and 7 bases at J, with 13 bases between the two ends. The CDR3 is CASSSLNMVGELFF. DNA for the CDR3: TGTGCCAGCAGCTCCTTGAATATGGTCGGGGAGCTGTTTTTT.

The V gene is TRBV7-6, the J gene TRBJ2-1; 8 positions agree with TRBD2. Germline-derived CDR1 and CDR2 are SGHVS and FNYEAQ. Trimming took 3 bases from V and 4 from J; bases not matched to a gene: 5. The CDR3 is 15 residues long. CDR3 DNA: TGTGCCAGCAGCTTCATACTAGCGGAATACAATGAGCAGTTCTTC. This gives the protein CASSFILAEYNEQFF.

The chain employs TRBV7-2 and TRBJ2-1; 10 positions agree with TRBD1. After removal of 2 bases from V and 13 bases from J, the junction contained 8 bases not matched to a gene. Germline V CDR1 and CDR2: SGHTA, FQGNSA. The CDR3 contains 14 residues. The CDR3 bases are TGTGCCAGCAGCTTAAGAAGTGGGGACAGGGGTCAGTTCTTC. Translating it yields CASSLRSGDRGQFF.

The chain carries TRBV27 and TRBJ2-1, with D uncertain. Trimming cost V 5 bases and J 2 bases, with 7 bases left between them. The CDR3 has 13 residues. Germline values: CDR1 MNHEY, CDR2 SMNVEV (reference sequence). The CDR3 here is CASSAGAYNEQFF. The CDR3 DNA reads TGTGCCAGCAGTGCTGGAGCCTACAATGAGCAGTTCTTC.

The table lists this clone with a few counts. The CDR3 DNA follows: TGTGCCAGTAGTACCCTTACCAGGCGGGCCGGAGCTATGGAGCAGTACTTC. Its translation: CASSTLTRRAGAMEQYF. This chain uses TRBV19 with TRBJ2-7, with D perhaps matching TRBD2 (5 bases). The V gene's germline CDR1 is LNHDA and CDR2 SQIVND (reference sequence). V lost 4 bases and J lost 7, with 26 bases in between. The CDR3 covers 17 residues.

The chain uses TRBV18 and TRBJ2-7; TRBD1 is a possible D gene (6 bases). CDR1 KGHSH and CDR2 LQKENI come from the germline V gene. The germline V and J ends were trimmed by 3 bases and 2 bases, with 14 bases remaining between them. The CDR3 length is 15 residues. The CDR3 nucleotides read TGTGCCAGCTCACCCGCCCGGGACACCACCTACGAGCAGTACTTC. Its protein is CASSPARDTTYEQYF.

V is TRBV7-8 and J is TRBJ2-5, with D unclear. The CDR3 runs 16 residues. Germline V lookup: CDR1 SGHVS, CDR2 FQNEAQ. The germline V and J ends were trimmed by 1 base and 4 bases, with 16 bases remaining between them. Written as DNA, the CDR3 is TGTGCCAGCAGCTTAGTCCGACTTGTGGTTGGAGAGACCCAGTACTTC. Encoded protein: CASSLVRLVVGETQYF.

The chain is built from TRBV7-6 and TRBJ2-2, with unresolved D. V was shortened by 1 base and J by 4 bases, with 7 bases between the two germline ends. CDR3 length: 14 amino acids. Germline CDR1 reads SGHVS; CDR2 reads FNYEAQ. CDR3 loop: CASSLGPFTGELFF. CDR3 bases: TGTGCCAGCAGCTTAGGTCCGTTCACCGGGGAGCTGTTTTTT.

The genes are TRBV11-2 and TRBJ1-1; tentative D call: TRBD1 (6 bases). Per germline, CDR1 SGHAT and CDR2 FQNNGV. The CDR3 totals 18 residues. Between the trimmed V and J ends, which lost 0 bases and 0 bases, there was a span of 17 bases. The CDR3 DNA sequence: TGTGCCAGCAGCTTAGATGGGGGTGCGGGGGCGATGAACACTGAAGCTTTCTTT. Residues: CASSLDGGAGAMNTEAFF.

The chain is built from TRBV4-1 and TRBJ1-2, with D unresolved. Germline assignment: CDR1 MGHRA and CDR2 YSYEKL. The CDR3 has 15 residues. V shed 0 bases and J shed 4 bases, with 12 bases lying between them. CDR3 sequence (DNA): TGCGCCAGCAGCCAAGACGTGGAGAGTTCCTATGGCTACACCTTC. Amino acid sequence: CASSQDVESSYGYTF.

The J gene is TRBJ1-1, the V gene TRBV4-3; the D gene is possibly TRBD1 (5 bases). Germline-derived CDR1 and CDR2 are LGHNA and YSLEER. The CDR3 contains 16 residues. V dropped 1 base and J dropped 4 bases, with 16 bases sitting between them. The CDR3 DNA reads TGCGCCAGCAGCCAAGTGGGTGGAGGGGCGGTCACTGAAGCTTTCTTT. Translation gives CASSQVGGGAVTEAFF.

The V and J genes are TRBV13 and TRBJ2-7; tentatively, D is TRBD1 or TRBD2 (5 bases each). Germline CDR1 reads PRHDT; CDR2 reads FYEKMQ (reference sequence). V dropped 5 bases and J dropped 0 bases, with 14 bases sitting between them. This CDR3 comprises 15 residues. The CDR3 sequence: CASSGGGAPSYEQYF. The CDR3 region has the DNA TGTGCCAGCAGCGGGGGTGGGGCACCCTCCTACGAGCAGTACTTC.

The chain links TRBV19 to TRBJ2-1; 10 bases fit TRBD2. The CDR3 runs to 16 residues. V was clipped by 5 bases and J by 4 bases; unmatched bases: 8. In germline, CDR1 is LNHDA, CDR2 SQIVND (reference sequence). This CDR3 is CASSHTSGMGYNEQFF. The CDR3 DNA sequence: TGTGCCAGTAGTCACACTAGCGGGATGGGATACAATGAGCAGTTCTTC.

This clone appeared once. The chain employs TRBV29-1 and TRBJ2-7; 8 bases are a match to TRBD1. Germline values: CDR1 SQVTM, CDR2 ANQGSEA. The CDR3 runs to 19 residues. With 4 bases clipped from V and 2 bases from J, the junction kept 22 bases outside the gene matches. In DNA, the CDR3 is TGCAGCGTTGGGGGGACCGGGACAGGACAAAAAGCCCTCCCCTACGAGCAGTACTTC. Amino acids: CSVGGTGTGQKALPYEQYF.

The genes are TRBV14 and TRBJ1-4; D not resolved. Germline V gene sequence: CDR1 SGHDN, CDR2 FVKESK. Trimming removed 3 bases at V and 5 bases at J, with 10 bases between. CDR3 length: 14 residues. CDR3 sequence: CASSHLGANEKLFF. The CDR3 DNA follows: TGTGCCAGCAGCCACCTAGGAGCGAATGAAAAACTGTTTTTT.

This rearrangement joins TRBV4-1 to TRBJ2-5; D unresolved. The CDR3 consists of 13 residues. CDR1 MGHRA and CDR2 YSYEKL come from the germline V gene. The V end was cut by 1 base, the J end by 5 bases, with 8 bases between. The CDR3 reads CASSQGLSETQYF. The DNA of the CDR3 is TGCGCCAGCAGCCAAGGCCTCTCGGAGACCCAGTACTTC.

This clone was recorded once. The V gene is TRBV21-1, the J gene TRBJ1-5. TRBV21-1 is deemed a pseudogene. The CDR3 spans 18 residues. CDR3 in amino acids: CASSKRDPREVSNQPQHF. The CDR3 DNA reads as TGTGCCAGCAGCAAAAGAGACCCCAGGGAGGTAAGCAATCAGCCCCAGCATTTT.

The CDR3 DNA reads TGTGCCAGCACCCCGGGACAGCCCCGAGGCCCCCTCCACTTT. Protein: CASTPGQPRGPLHF. The chain links TRBV13 to TRBJ1-6; 7 nucleotides line up with TRBD1. CDR3 length equals 14 residues. Germline assignment: CDR1 PRHDT and CDR2 FYEKMQ (reference sequence). Trimming removed 7 bases from V and 13 bases from J; junction bases left unmatched: 13. Variable domain in full (rest from reference TRBV13 and TRBJ1-6): AAGVIQSPRHLIKEKRETATLKCYPIPRHDTVYWYQQGPGQDPQFLISFYEKMQSDKGSIPDRFSAQQFSDYHSELNMSSLELGDSALYFCASTPGQPRGPLHFGNGTRLTVT.

V usage is TRBV14 and J usage is TRBJ2-7, with D hard to call. With 3 bases removed from V and 5 bases from J, the gap between germline ends came to 11 bases. The CDR3 has 13 amino acids. Germline CDR1 SGHDN, CDR2 FVKESK. CDR3 DNA sequence: TGTGCCAGCAGCCACTCAGACTTGCACGAGCAGTACTTC. Protein sequence: CASSHSDLHEQYF.

Worth noting for this clone: Additional DNA sequences in this sample encode the identical CDR3. This sequence joins TRBV9 and TRBJ2-6; D ambiguous. CDR3 size: 15 residues. The ends were cut back, 0 bases at V and 2 bases at J, with 6 bases in the middle. Germline V gives CDR1 SGDLS, CDR2 YYNGEE. The CDR3 here is CASSVGRAGANVLTF. CDR3 DNA: TGTGCCAGCAGCGTAGGACGGGCTGGGGCCAACGTCCTGACTTTC.

This clone was picked up one time. The rearrangement joins TRBV6-5 to TRBJ1-2; 9 nucleotides match TRBD1. Germline V gene lookup returns CDR1 MNHEY and CDR2 SVGAGI. The V and J ends lost 6 bases and 4 bases, in that order; junction bases with no gene match: 9. The CDR3 contains 15 residues. CDR3 sequence (DNA): TGTGCCAGCAGCTTCACCCGGACAGGGGTCTATGGCTACACCTTC. Translated, it gives CASSFTRTGVYGYTF.

V usage is TRBV7-9 and J usage is TRBJ2-5; D gene ambiguous. V lost 5 bases, J lost 5 bases, and 15 bases lay in between. The CDR3 length is 14 residues. Germline V gene lookup returns CDR1 SEHNR and CDR2 FQNEAQ (reference sequence). The CDR3 protein is CASSPPARPETQYF. The CDR3, as DNA: TGTGCCAGCAGCCCCCCCGCCCGTCCTGAGACCCAGTACTTC.

The V and J genes are TRBV27 and TRBJ2-7, with D tentatively TRBD2 (5 bases). V was cut by 7 bases and J by 0 bases, with 16 bases left in between. Per germline, CDR1 MNHEY and CDR2 SMNVEV (reference sequence). The CDR3 length is 15 residues. CDR3 in DNA: TGTGCCAGCAATCCAGCCGGAGCGGCCTCCTACGAGCAGTACTTC. Its protein product is CASNPAGAASYEQYF.

The chain is built from TRBV4-1 and TRBJ2-2; a possible D gene is TRBD1 (6 bases). V lost 0 bases to trimming and J lost 5 bases, with 13 bases between them. Germline V CDR1 and CDR2: MGHRA, YSYEKL. The CDR3 extends over 16 amino acids. CDR3 loop: CASSQEVGQTTGELFF. The CDR3 bases are TGCGCCAGCAGCCAAGAAGTTGGACAGACGACCGGGGAGCTGTTTTTT.